These T cell receptor beta chains were read from a single sample in a study of blood T cell repertoires in COVID-19. This table comes from immunoSEQ multiplex PCR, and its TCRdb copy is limited to in-frame clones, with some not included. Among 60,000 or so clones listed, approximately 80% were seen once. The sample comprised peripheral blood. Receptors originate from a woman of 80 years or more with acute or convalescent COVID-19. Both conserved end residues are part of each CDR3. The order of the fields is D gene, clone size, J gene, V gene, CDR3 protein, CDR3 DNA. D genes are given only for firm matches. Only some rows state a clone size, as once, few, many or a class for expanded clones.

d_call: -
clone_size: -
j_call: TRBJ1-1
v_call: TRBV7-6
cdr3_aa: CASSLSSGGARDTEAFF
cdr3_nt: TGTGCCAGCAGCTTATCTAGTGGGGGGGCGCGAGACACTGAAGCTTTCTTT

d_call: -
clone_size: -
j_call: TRBJ1-5
v_call: TRBV6-5
cdr3_aa: CASRLTGAGPQHF
cdr3_nt: TGTGCCAGCAGGCTAACAGGAGCGGGACCCCAGCATTTT

d_call: -
clone_size: -
j_call: TRBJ1-2
v_call: TRBV20-1
cdr3_aa: CSAGHLYGYTF
cdr3_nt: TGCAGTGCCGGACACCTCTATGGCTACACCTTC

d_call: -
clone_size: -
j_call: TRBJ1-1
v_call: TRBV30
cdr3_aa: CAWSASGPGASWNTEAFF
cdr3_nt: TGTGCCTGGAGTGCGAGTGGGCCAGGGGCGAGTTGGAACACTGAAGCTTTCTTT

d_call: -
clone_size: once
j_call: TRBJ1-3
v_call: TRBV11-2
cdr3_aa: CASSFGIKGNTIYF
cdr3_nt: TGTGCCAGCAGCTTCGGGATAAAGGGAAACACCATATATTTT

d_call: TRBD1
clone_size: -
j_call: TRBJ1-2
v_call: TRBV28
cdr3_aa: CASSSPGTGKQNYGYTF
cdr3_nt: TGTGCCAGCAGTTCGCCCGGGACAGGGAAACAGAACTATGGCTACACCTTC

d_call: TRBD2
clone_size: once
j_call: TRBJ2-5
v_call: TRBV5-1
cdr3_aa: CASSPGLAGVEETQYF
cdr3_nt: TGCGCCAGCAGCCCCGGACTAGCGGGGGTAGAAGAGACCCAGTACTTC

d_call: -
clone_size: -
j_call: TRBJ1-5
v_call: TRBV5-6
cdr3_aa: CASSLGTVSNQPQHF
cdr3_nt: TGTGCCAGCAGCTTGGGGACAGTTAGCAATCAGCCCCAGCATTTT

d_call: TRBD1
clone_size: -
j_call: TRBJ2-2
v_call: TRBV2
cdr3_aa: CASSGWGQGTTGELFF
cdr3_nt: TGTGCCAGCAGTGGTTGGGGACAGGGGACCACCGGGGAGCTGTTTTTT

d_call: -
clone_size: -
j_call: TRBJ1-5
v_call: TRBV19
cdr3_aa: CASAGVRSNQPQHF
cdr3_nt: TGTGCCAGTGCGGGGGTGCGCAGCAATCAGCCCCAGCATTTT

d_call: TRBD1
clone_size: -
j_call: TRBJ2-2
v_call: TRBV18
cdr3_aa: CASSEDRVRTGELFF
cdr3_nt: TGTGCCAGCTCTGAGGACAGGGTCAGGACCGGGGAGCTGTTTTTT

d_call: -
clone_size: -
j_call: TRBJ2-7
v_call: TRBV7-3
cdr3_aa: CASSLLAESSYEQYF
cdr3_nt: TGTGCCAGCAGCTTATTAGCGGAGAGCTCCTACGAGCAGTACTTC

d_call: -
clone_size: -
j_call: TRBJ1-2
v_call: TRBV19
cdr3_aa: CASTPGADRWSGYTF
cdr3_nt: TGTGCCAGTACCCCTGGGGCCGACAGATGGAGTGGCTACACCTTC

d_call: -
clone_size: -
j_call: TRBJ1-6
v_call: TRBV9
cdr3_aa: CASSGGQINNSPLHF
cdr3_nt: TGTGCCAGCAGCGGAGGACAGATTAATAATTCACCCCTCCACTTT

d_call: TRBD2
clone_size: once
j_call: TRBJ2-2
v_call: TRBV19
cdr3_aa: CASQLAGDRTSGELFF
cdr3_nt: TGTGCCAGCCAACTAGCGGGGGATCGAACCTCCGGGGAGCTGTTTTTT

d_call: TRBD2
clone_size: -
j_call: TRBJ2-2
v_call: TRBV2
cdr3_aa: CASSEGLAGGPPIEVAGELFF
cdr3_nt: TGTGCCAGCAGTGAAGGACTAGCGGGAGGGCCCCCCATTGAGGTGGCCGGGGAGCTGTTTTTT

d_call: -
clone_size: once
j_call: TRBJ2-3
v_call: TRBV28
cdr3_aa: CASRQTGRMGDTQYF
cdr3_nt: TGTGCCAGCAGACAAACAGGGCGGATGGGGGATACGCAGTATTTT

d_call: -
clone_size: few
j_call: TRBJ2-1
v_call: TRBV7-9
cdr3_aa: CASSSLDSEQFF
cdr3_nt: TGTGCCAGCAGCTCCCTTGATAGTGAGCAGTTCTTC

d_call: TRBD1
clone_size: -
j_call: TRBJ1-1
v_call: TRBV19
cdr3_aa: CASSSLQGAMNTEAFF
cdr3_nt: TGTGCCAGTAGTTCCCTACAGGGGGCTATGAACACTGAAGCTTTCTTT

d_call: TRBD2
clone_size: -
j_call: TRBJ2-3
v_call: TRBV7-9
cdr3_aa: CASSDTGGGPRRDTQYF
cdr3_nt: TGTGCCAGCAGCGATACCGGGGGGGGACCCCGCAGGGATACGCAGTATTTT

d_call: TRBD1
clone_size: -
j_call: TRBJ2-7
v_call: TRBV19
cdr3_aa: CASSIDPRRDRGHEQYF
cdr3_nt: TGTGCCAGTAGTATAGATCCACGCCGGGACAGGGGCCACGAGCAGTACTTC

d_call: -
clone_size: once
j_call: TRBJ1-1
v_call: TRBV5-4
cdr3_aa: CASSWGVVNTEAFF
cdr3_nt: TGTGCCAGCAGTTGGGGGGTGGTGAACACTGAAGCTTTCTTT

d_call: -
clone_size: once
j_call: TRBJ1-1
v_call: TRBV6-5
cdr3_aa: CASSYSLAGEAFF
cdr3_nt: TGTGCCAGCAGTTACTCCCTGGCAGGGGAAGCTTTCTTT

d_call: -
clone_size: -
j_call: TRBJ2-3
v_call: TRBV19
cdr3_aa: CASSIGEGSSDTQYF
cdr3_nt: TGTGCCAGTAGTATAGGCGAAGGGAGCTCAGATACGCAGTATTTT

d_call: -
clone_size: -
j_call: TRBJ1-6
v_call: TRBV27
cdr3_aa: CASRGGFNNPNSPLHF
cdr3_nt: TGTGCCAGCAGGGGGGGGTTTAATAATCCGAATTCACCCCTCCACTTT

d_call: -
clone_size: -
j_call: TRBJ2-6
v_call: TRBV5-8
cdr3_aa: CASSLQGSGANVLTF
cdr3_nt: TGTGCCAGCAGCTTACAGGGCTCTGGGGCCAACGTCCTGACTTTC

d_call: -
clone_size: -
j_call: TRBJ1-5
v_call: TRBV6-1
cdr3_aa: CASSERTALNQPQHF
cdr3_nt: TGTGCCAGCAGTGAACGGACAGCCCTAAATCAGCCCCAGCATTTT

d_call: -
clone_size: -
j_call: TRBJ2-7
v_call: TRBV19
cdr3_aa: CASSIAQTYEQYF
cdr3_nt: TGTGCCAGTAGTATAGCGCAGACCTACGAGCAGTACTTC

d_call: TRBD1
clone_size: -
j_call: TRBJ2-7
v_call: TRBV7-6
cdr3_aa: CASSFGSGTASAYEQYF
cdr3_nt: TGTGCCAGCAGCTTTGGGTCCGGGACAGCGAGCGCCTACGAGCAGTACTTC

d_call: -
clone_size: -
j_call: TRBJ1-2
v_call: TRBV7-9
cdr3_aa: CASSSWDNLSDGYTF
cdr3_nt: TGTGCCAGCAGCTCCTGGGACAATCTGAGTGATGGCTACACCTTC

d_call: -
clone_size: -
j_call: TRBJ2-5
v_call: TRBV19
cdr3_aa: CASSPSRGETQYF
cdr3_nt: TGTGCCAGTAGTCCGTCGAGGGGGGAGACCCAGTACTTC